The next 27 T cell receptor beta chains were all read from a single sample in a study of T cells in Graves' hyperthyroidism and ophthalmopathy. RNA transcripts served as the template for amplifying TCR beta CDR3 regions. When the TCR CDR3 underwent first-round RT-PCR, the HTBI primer set was used. A single record per CDR3 protein comes from TCRdb applying MiXCR to the multiplex PCR reads. The table records about 520,000 distinct CDR3 sequences, approximately 25% of them present only once. Sequenced input: blood. Source of these receptors: a woman under 40 with Graves' ophthalmopathy.

This clonotype was counted many times. CDR3 sequence (DNA): TGTGCCAGCAGGGCCCAAGAAGATGGGTACTATGGCTACACCTTC. This encodes CASRAQEDGYYGYTF. The chain joins TRBV9 to TRBJ1-2; D is ambiguous. V was cut by 5 bases and J by 3 bases, with 17 bases left in between. The CDR3 covers 15 residues. Germline V CDR1 and CDR2: SGDLS, YYNGEE.

V and J are TRBV20-1 and TRBJ2-7, with TRBD1 matching 9 bases. Germline V CDR1 and CDR2: DFQATT, SNEGSKA (reference sequence). The CDR3 length is 14 residues. J was trimmed by 3 bases and V by 6 bases; bases with no gene match: 9. CDR3 region: CSASRDRAFYEQYF. The CDR3 DNA reads TGCAGTGCCAGCCGGGACAGGGCATTCTACGAGCAGTACTTC.

The rearrangement links TRBV4-1 to TRBJ2-7; 8 nucleotides agree with TRBD1. The ends lost 3 bases at V and 5 bases at J; junction bases unmatched: 9. This CDR3 comprises 15 residues. Germline lookup yields CDR1 MGHRA and CDR2 YSYEKL. The CDR3 protein is CASSHTRTGWDEQYF. In DNA, the CDR3 is TGCGCCAGCAGCCATACCCGGACAGGGTGGGACGAGCAGTACTTC.

There are many counts of this clonotype. The chain links TRBV7-9 to TRBJ1-1, with D possibly TRBD1 on 6 matching bases. V was pared by 6 bases and J by 11 bases, with 16 bases between. CDR1 is SEHNR and CDR2 is FQNEAQ in the germline V gene (reference sequence). The CDR3 contains 12 residues. The CDR3, as DNA: TGTGCCAGCAGTCCCGCAGGGGTGAGGGCTTTCTTT. Translating gives CASSPAGVRAFF.

This clonotype was seen ten or more times. The genes are TRBV3-1 and TRBJ1-2, with no clear D. CDR1 and CDR2 (germline): LGHDT, YNNKEL (reference sequence). V was shortened by 5 bases and J by 4 bases, with 11 bases between the two germline ends. This CDR3 is built from 13 residues. CDR3 sequence reads: CASSATAGYGYTF. In DNA form, the CDR3 reads TGTGCCAGCAGCGCGACGGCGGGCTATGGCTACACCTTC.

This clonotype appeared many times. Written as DNA, the CDR3 is TGCAGTGCGGGGGCTGGCAATCAGCCCCAGCATTTT. It is translated as CSAGAGNQPQHF. The J gene is TRBJ1-5, the V gene TRBV20-1; possible D gene TRBD1, 6 bases. In germline, CDR1 is DFQATT, CDR2 SNEGSKA (reference sequence). The CDR3 has 12 amino acids. Deletions cut 6 bases from V and 2 bases from J, with 8 bases between.

This clonotype was counted many times. The rearrangement uses TRBV7-8 and TRBJ1-1; D unresolved. This CDR3 region has 15 residues. Trimming shortened V by 5 bases and J by 4 bases, and 17 bases separated the two germline ends. Germline assignment: CDR1 SGHVS and CDR2 FQNEAQ. The CDR3 DNA is TGTGCCAGCAGCCCCCAGGCCCGTCTTGGCACTGAAGCTTTCTTT. Protein sequence: CASSPQARLGTEAFF.

The chain couples TRBV29-1 to TRBJ1-2, with 7 bases matching TRBD1. CDR3 length: 13 amino acids. In germline, CDR1 is SQVTM, CDR2 ANQGSEA. Trimming took 5 bases from V and 7 from J; bases not matched to a gene: 10. The CDR3 DNA reads TGCAGCGTTCAGGGGGGGGGGGCCTTTGGCTACACCTTC. It yields the protein CSVQGGGAFGYTF.

This clonotype occurred a few times. This sequence joins TRBV7-2 and TRBJ2-3, with D hard to call. Trimming removed 1 base from V and 0 bases from J, with 8 bases in between. The CDR3 covers 15 residues. CDR1 is SGHTA and CDR2 is FQGNSA in the germline V gene. CDR3 protein: CASSLVRVSTDTQYF. CDR3 DNA sequence: TGTGCCAGCAGCTTAGTTCGGGTTAGCACAGATACGCAGTATTTT.

This clonotype showed up many times. This chain links TRBV5-8 with TRBJ1-1; D uncertain. The CDR3 runs 14 residues. V shed 6 bases and J shed 1 base, with 13 bases lying between them. Germline CDR1 is SGHTS and CDR2 is YDEGEE. The CDR3, as DNA: TGTGCCAGCACCCAAGGATGGGGGAACACTGAAGCTTTCTTT. It specifies CASTQGWGNTEAFF. Based on the CDR3 plus reference TRBV5-8 and TRBJ1-1, the full variable domain is EAGVTQSPTHLIKTRGQQATLRCSPISGHTSVYWYQQALGLGLQFLLWYDEGEERNRGNFPPRFSGRQFPNYSSELNVNALELEDSALYLCASTQGWGNTEAFFGQGTRLTVV.

This clonotype was observed many times. The chain uses TRBV19 and TRBJ1-6, with TRBD1 matching 7 bases. The CDR3 has 14 residues. The V segment lost 6 bases and the J segment 10 bases; nucleotides outside the gene matches: 9. CDR1 and CDR2 (germline): LNHDA, SQIVND (reference sequence). The chain's CDR3 is CASRNTGVPSPLHF. Written as DNA, the CDR3 is TGTGCCAGTAGGAATACAGGGGTTCCCTCACCCCTCCACTTT.

This clonotype was observed many times. V and J are TRBV6-1 and TRBJ2-7, with D maybe TRBD1 (5 bases). The CDR3 extends over 13 amino acids. V was pared by 6 bases and J by 5 bases, with 14 bases between. Germline assignment: CDR1 MNHNS and CDR2 SASEGT. The CDR3 loop reads CASRRQGPNEQYF. For the CDR3, the DNA is TGTGCCAGCAGGAGGCAGGGTCCCAACGAGCAGTACTTC.

The V and J genes are TRBV2 and TRBJ1-1; D remains unclear. Germline CDR1 reads SNHLY; CDR2 reads FYNNEI. The CDR3 is 12 amino acids. With 7 bases removed from V and 7 bases from J, the gap between germline ends came to 13 bases. DNA of the CDR3: TGTGCCAGCAAAACGGACCGCAGTGAAGCTTTCTTT. Translated: CASKTDRSEAFF.

The V gene is TRBV11-2, the J gene TRBJ2-5, with 7 bases that match TRBD2. Germline V CDR1 and CDR2: SGHAT, FQNNGV. V gave up 9 bases and J gave up 7 bases; unmatched junction bases: 11. The CDR3 runs to 13 residues. CDR3 sequence (DNA): TGTGCCAGGAGCCCTCGGGGGGTGGGGACCCAGTACTTC. Translation: CARSPRGVGTQYF.

This clonotype has a count of ten or more. The rearrangement links TRBV2 to TRBJ2-7, with 10 bases that match TRBD1. The V gene end was trimmed by 2 bases and the J gene end by 3 bases; junction bases not matched to a gene: 7. CDR3 length: 16 residues. Per germline, CDR1 SNHLY and CDR2 FYNNEI. CDR3 in amino acids: CASSELAGTGDYEQYF. The CDR3 nucleotides read TGTGCCAGCAGTGAACTAGCCGGGACAGGGGACTACGAGCAGTACTTC.

This clonotype came up a few times. The chain uses TRBV20-1 and TRBJ1-2; 7 bases agree with TRBD1. V gave up 3 bases and J gave up 4 bases; unmatched junction bases: 2. Germline CDR1 reads DFQATT; CDR2 reads SNEGSKA (reference sequence). The CDR3 covers 12 residues. The DNA for the CDR3 is TGCAGTGCTAGGGACAGGATCTATGGCTACACCTTC. This gives the protein CSARDRIYGYTF.

This clonotype has only a few counts. This CDR3 is CASSLSAILQETQYF. In DNA, the CDR3 is TGTGCCAGCTCACTGTCAGCTATTCTACAAGAGACCCAGTACTTC. This chain links TRBV18 with TRBJ2-5, with D unclear. The germline V and J ends were trimmed by 4 bases and 2 bases, with 14 bases remaining between them. Germline loops: CDR1 KGHSH, CDR2 LQKENI. The CDR3 totals 15 residues.

The sample holds a few counts of this clonotype. A much larger clone lies a single base off, so this may be a read error. The genes are TRBV6-1 and TRBJ2-5; TRBD2 aligns across 9 bases. This CDR3 has 15 amino acids. V shed 1 base, J shed 1 base, and the junction held 1 base outside the gene matches. Germline-derived CDR1 and CDR2 are MNHNS and SASEGT. CDR3 DNA: TGTGCCAGCAGTGAAGAAGCGGGGGGCCAAGAGACCCAGTACTTC. This gives the protein CASSEEAGGQETQYF.

This clonotype was seen a few times. The V and J genes are TRBV4-1 and TRBJ1-2; D remains ambiguous. The V end was cut by 0 bases, the J end by 3 bases, with 20 bases between. CDR1 and CDR2 from the germline V gene are MGHRA and YSYEKL. This CDR3 has 18 residues. CDR3 coding DNA: TGCGCCAGCAGCCAAGAGGGCCGGACTATTACGTACGACTATGGCTACACCTTC. Its translation is CASSQEGRTITYDYGYTF.

At least ten counts were recorded for this clonotype. The rearrangement links TRBV28 to TRBJ2-5; the D gene is possibly TRBD1 (6 bases). Germline CDR1 is MDHEN and CDR2 is SYDVKM. Trimming left V 5 bases short and J 5 bases short, with 9 bases between. The CDR3 contains 12 residues. The CDR3 DNA is TGTGCCAGCAGTGGGGGCCTGGAGACCCAGTACTTC. It yields the protein CASSGGLETQYF.

This clonotype occurred many times. The rearrangement joins TRBV6-2 or TRBV6-3 to TRBJ2-7; D is perhaps TRBD2 (6 bases). Trimming pared 6 bases from V and 2 bases from J, leaving 11 bases between. The CDR3 spans 13 residues. Germline CDR1 is MNHEY and CDR2 is SVGEGT. CDR3 sequence (DNA): TGTGCCAGCAGGCTTTCTAGCGCCTACGAGCAGTACTTC. Translated, it gives CASRLSSAYEQYF.

This chain joins TRBV28 and TRBJ2-7, with 11 bases lining up with TRBD1. Germline trimming cut 7 bases from V and 1 base from J; bases unmatched to any gene: 6. This CDR3 spans 15 amino acids. The germline V gene has CDR1 MDHEN and CDR2 SYDVKM. CDR3 sequence reads: CASMRTGGTSYEQYF. The CDR3, as DNA: TGTGCCAGCATGCGGACAGGGGGCACATCCTACGAGCAGTACTTC.

This clonotype was seen ten or more times. The rearrangement links TRBV4-1 to TRBJ1-6; weak D call: TRBD1 (5 bases). Trimming took off 7 bases at V and 7 bases at J, with 17 bases between the two ends. CDR1 MGHRA and CDR2 YSYEKL come from the germline V gene. There are 15 residues in the CDR3. The CDR3 loop is CASTSSGTSNSPLHF. CDR3 bases: TGCGCCAGCACCTCTAGCGGGACCTCAAATTCACCCCTCCACTTT.

This clonotype was found many times. The J gene is TRBJ1-5, the V gene TRBV28; the D gene is possibly TRBD1 (6 bases). Trimming stripped 4 bases from V and 4 bases from J, with 17 bases between. The V gene's germline CDR1 is MDHEN and CDR2 SYDVKM. The CDR3 consists of 16 residues. The CDR3 here is CASSWRLDRQNQPQHF. The DNA for the CDR3 is TGTGCCAGCAGTTGGAGACTGGACAGACAAAATCAGCCCCAGCATTTT.

This chain uses TRBV28 with TRBJ2-7; the D gene is possibly TRBD1 (6 bases). There are 16 residues in the CDR3. Trimming took 5 bases from V and 5 from J, leaving 22 bases between them. CDR1 MDHEN and CDR2 SYDVKM come from the germline V gene. The CDR3, as DNA: TGTGCCAGCAGTCTTCCGGGACAACCTAACAAGCACGAGCAGTACTTC. As protein: CASSLPGQPNKHEQYF.

The V and J genes are TRBV20-1 and TRBJ1-1, with D maybe TRBD1 (5 bases). CDR1 is DFQATT and CDR2 is SNEGSKA in the germline V gene (reference sequence). The CDR3 length is 15 residues. Trimming shortened V by 3 bases and J by 10 bases, and 24 bases separated the two germline ends. The CDR3 loop reads CSARVWDDRRQRAFF. CDR3 coding DNA: TGCAGTGCTAGGGTGTGGGACGATCGCCGCCAGCGAGCTTTCTTT.

The table lists this clonotype with many counts. The rearrangement uses TRBV30 and TRBJ1-2; the D is unclear. This CDR3 contains 13 residues. Looked up from germline, CDR1 is GTSNPN and CDR2 is SVGIG (reference sequence). Trimming pared 2 bases from V and 4 bases from J, leaving 11 bases between. DNA of the CDR3: TGTGCCTGGAGTTCGGGCGGAAGCTATGGCTACACCTTC. Protein: CAWSSGGSYGYTF.